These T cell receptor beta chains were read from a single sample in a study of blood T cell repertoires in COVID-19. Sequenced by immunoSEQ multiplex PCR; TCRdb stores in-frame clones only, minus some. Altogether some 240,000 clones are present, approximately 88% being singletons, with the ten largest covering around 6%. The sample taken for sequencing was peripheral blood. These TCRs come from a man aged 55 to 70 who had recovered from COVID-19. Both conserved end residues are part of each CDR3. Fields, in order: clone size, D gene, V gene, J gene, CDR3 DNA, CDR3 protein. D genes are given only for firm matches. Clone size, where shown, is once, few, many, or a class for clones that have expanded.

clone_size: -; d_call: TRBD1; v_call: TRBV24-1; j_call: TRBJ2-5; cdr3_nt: TGTGCCACCAGTGATCGGGACAGAAAAGAGACCCAGTACTTC; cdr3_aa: CATSDRDRKETQYF
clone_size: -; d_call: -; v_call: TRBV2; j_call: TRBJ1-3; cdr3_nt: TGTGCCAGCAGAGCCCGGGACATCTCTGGAAACACCATATATTTT; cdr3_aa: CASRARDISGNTIYF
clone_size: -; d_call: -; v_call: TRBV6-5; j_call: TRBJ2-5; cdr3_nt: TGTGCCAGCAACAGGGATTACCGAGAGACCCAGTACTTC; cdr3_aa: CASNRDYRETQYF
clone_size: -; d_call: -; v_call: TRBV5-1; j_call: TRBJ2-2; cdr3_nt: TGCGCCAGCAGTTCTTCACCACGCTCGGGGACCGGGGAGCTGTTTTTT; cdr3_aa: CASSSSPRSGTGELFF
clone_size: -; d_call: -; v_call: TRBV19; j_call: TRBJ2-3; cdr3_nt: TGTGCCAGGCTACATCGGAGGGACCCTAGCACAGATACGCAGTATTTT; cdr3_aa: CARLHRRDPSTDTQYF
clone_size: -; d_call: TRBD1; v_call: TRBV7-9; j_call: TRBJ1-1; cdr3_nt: TGTGCCAGCAGCTCGGCCGCGGGACAGGGTAACACTGAAGCTTTCTTT; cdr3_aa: CASSSAAGQGNTEAFF
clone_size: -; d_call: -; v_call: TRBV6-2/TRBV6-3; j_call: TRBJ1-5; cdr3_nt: TGTGCCAGCAGTTACGGGGGGGCTCGGGTTCAGCCCCAGCATTTT; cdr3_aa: CASSYGGARVQPQHF
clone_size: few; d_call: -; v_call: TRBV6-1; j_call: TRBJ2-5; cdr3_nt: TGTGCCAGCAGTGAGTCGGGAGTTGCCCAGACCCAGTACTTC; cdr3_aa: CASSESGVAQTQYF
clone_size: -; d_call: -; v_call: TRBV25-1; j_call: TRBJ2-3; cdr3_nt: TGTGCCAGCAGGCGGACTACCCTCTACGGGGATACGCAGTATTTT; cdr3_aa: CASRRTTLYGDTQYF
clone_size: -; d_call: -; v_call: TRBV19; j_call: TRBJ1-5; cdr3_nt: TGTGCCAGTAGTATTACAAGCAATCAGCCCCAGCATTTT; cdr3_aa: CASSITSNQPQHF